This T cell receptor beta chain originates from a study of blood T cell repertoires in COVID-19. Study in general: T cells, B-cell-depleted T cells, or PBMCs provided the cDNA or gDNA that served as material.

The authors' processing: By means of reference gene primer amplification, nucleated cell counts were estimated. Profiled with immunoSEQ multiplex PCR; TCRdb holds only in-frame clones, not every one. V and J calls and clone size are given by that table; D and trimming were obtained from the DNA. Altogether 150,000 or so clones are present, 84% being singletons, with the ten largest covering about 8%. The sequenced sample consisted of PBMCs or T cells enriched from blood (not recorded which). The receptor was isolated from a woman aged 50 to 65 who had recovered from COVID-19.

This chain's CDR3 is CASSLPGKGYTF. The CDR3 coding sequence is TGTGCCAGCAGTTTACCAGGGAAAGGCTACACCTTC. The chain recombines TRBV28 with TRBJ1-2; weak D call: TRBD1 (5 bases). Germline V CDR1 and CDR2: MDHEN, SYDVKM. The CDR3 is made up of 12 amino acids. Deletions cut 2 bases from V and 8 bases from J, with 9 bases between.